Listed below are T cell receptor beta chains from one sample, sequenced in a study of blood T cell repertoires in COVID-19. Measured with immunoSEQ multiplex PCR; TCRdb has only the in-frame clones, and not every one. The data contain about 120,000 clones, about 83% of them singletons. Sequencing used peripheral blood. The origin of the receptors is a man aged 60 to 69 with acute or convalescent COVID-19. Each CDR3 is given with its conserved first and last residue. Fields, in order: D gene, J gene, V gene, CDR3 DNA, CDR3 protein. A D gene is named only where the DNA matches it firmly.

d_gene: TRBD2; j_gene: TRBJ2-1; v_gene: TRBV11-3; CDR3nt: TGTGCCAGCAGCCGGGGGACTAGCGGGAGGCTCACCTCCTACAATGAGCAGTTCTTC; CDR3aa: CASSRGTSGRLTSYNEQFF
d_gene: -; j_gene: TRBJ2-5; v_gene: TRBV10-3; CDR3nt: TGTGCCGCCGCGGGGCTAGAAGAGACCCAGTACTTC; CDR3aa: CAAAGLEETQYF
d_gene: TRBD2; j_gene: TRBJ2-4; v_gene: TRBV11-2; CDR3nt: TGTGCCAGCAGCTCCCGGGGGGCGGGAGGTGCATACATTCAGTACTTC; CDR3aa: CASSSRGAGGAYIQYF
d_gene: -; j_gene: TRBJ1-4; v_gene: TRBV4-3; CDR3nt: TGCGCCAGCAGCCAAGATCGTGGCGTCGACTATGAAAAACTGTTTTTT; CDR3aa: CASSQDRGVDYEKLFF
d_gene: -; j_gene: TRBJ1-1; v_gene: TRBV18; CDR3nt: TGTGCCAGCTCACCGGGGCTGAACACTGAAGCTTTCTTT; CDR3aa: CASSPGLNTEAFF
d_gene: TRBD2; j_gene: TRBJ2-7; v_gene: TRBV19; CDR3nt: TGTGCCAGCCGCGCCCCCGGGACTAGGGGCGAGCAGTACTTC; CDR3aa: CASRAPGTRGEQYF
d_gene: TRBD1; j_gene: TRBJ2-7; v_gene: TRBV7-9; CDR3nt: TGTGCCAGCAGCTTAGGGGCGGACAGGTCCTACGAGCAGTACTTC; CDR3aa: CASSLGADRSYEQYF
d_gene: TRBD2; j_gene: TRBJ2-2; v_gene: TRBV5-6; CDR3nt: TGTGCCAGCAGCTTTCCCCGAACTAGCGGGAGGGGCACCGGGGAGCTGTTTTTT; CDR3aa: CASSFPRTSGRGTGELFF
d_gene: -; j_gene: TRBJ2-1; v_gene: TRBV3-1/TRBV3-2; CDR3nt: TGTGCCAGCAGTGAGTGGGGGGTCGGTGTGAATGAGCAGTTCTTC; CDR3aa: CASSEWGVGVNEQFF
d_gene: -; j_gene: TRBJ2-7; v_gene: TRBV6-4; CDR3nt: TGTGCCAGCAGGACCCAAGCGGGCAAAAGACCTTCCGAGCAGTACTTC; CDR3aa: CASRTQAGKRPSEQYF
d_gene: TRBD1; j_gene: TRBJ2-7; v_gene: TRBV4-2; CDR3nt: TGTGCCAGCAGCCATATTATACCCGGGACAGGGCAAGACGAGCAGTACTTC; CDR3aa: CASSHIIPGTGQDEQYF
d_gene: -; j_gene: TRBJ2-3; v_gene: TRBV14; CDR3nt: TGTGCCAGCAGCCAAGCCAGAGATACGCAGTATTTT; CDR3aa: CASSQARDTQYF
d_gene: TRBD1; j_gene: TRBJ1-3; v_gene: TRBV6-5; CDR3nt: TGTGCCAGCAGCCGGAAAGGACAGGGGGGAAACACCATATATTTT; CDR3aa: CASSRKGQGGNTIYF
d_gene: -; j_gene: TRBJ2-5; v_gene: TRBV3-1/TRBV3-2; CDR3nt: TGTGCCAGCAGCCTCAGGGTTGGTGGAGAGACCCAGTACTTC; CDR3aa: CASSLRVGGETQYF